Shown below are 27 T cell receptor beta chains from a single sample sequenced in a study of read filtering for tumor transcriptome and immune sequencing. From 350 to 500 ng of RNA, a library with molecular barcoded alpha/delta and beta/gamma adaptors was made. TCRdb independently ran MiXCR on the reads; one entry per CDR3 protein. Of fewer than 50,000 distinct CDR3 sequences in the sample, roughly 13% were seen once. The sequenced sample consisted of a population of CD138-negative cells sorted from bone marrow. These receptors all come from a donor aged 40 or older with multiple myeloma.

This clonotype appeared many times. The V and J genes are TRBV28 and TRBJ2-3, with D possibly being TRBD1 or TRBD2 (6 bases each). CDR3 size: 14 residues. V lost 9 bases and J lost 3, with 16 bases in between. In germline, CDR1 is MDHEN, CDR2 SYDVKM. The CDR3 coding sequence is TGTGCCAGTAGAAAGGGGGGTCGAACAGATACGCAGTATTTT. Protein sequence: CASRKGGRTDTQYF.

This clonotype was seen ten or more times. The V gene is TRBV20-1, the J gene TRBJ1-2; D uncertain. CDR1 is DFQATT and CDR2 is SNEGSKA in the germline V gene (reference sequence). CDR3 size: 13 residues. Trimming pared 2 bases from V and 2 bases from J, leaving 9 bases between. The CDR3 DNA follows: TGCAGTGCTAGACCGGGCCCAAACTATGGCTACACCTTC. Translation: CSARPGPNYGYTF.

The J gene is TRBJ2-7, the V gene TRBV7-2, with 8 bases that match TRBD1. The ends lost 1 base at V and 6 bases at J; junction bases unmatched: 5. The V gene's germline CDR1 is SGHTA and CDR2 FQGNSA. This CDR3 has 14 residues. CDR3 loop: CASSLDPGGVEQYF. DNA for the CDR3: TGTGCCAGCAGCTTAGACCCAGGGGGCGTCGAGCAGTACTTC.

Regarding this clonotype: A read error may be the cause here, since a much bigger clone is one base away. The chain carries TRBV6-2 or TRBV6-3 and TRBJ1-4; D unresolved. Germline-derived CDR1 and CDR2 are MNHEY and SVGEGT. The CDR3 spans 11 residues. The CDR3 is CVSSAVGKLFF. CDR3 in DNA: TGTGTCAGCAGCGCCGTCGGAAAACTGTTTTTT.

This clonotype was seen at least ten times. The rearrangement links TRBV11-3 to TRBJ2-3; D is perhaps TRBD1 or TRBD2 (5 bases each). Between the trimmed V and J ends, which lost 0 bases and 2 bases, there was a span of 12 bases. The CDR3 is 16 amino acids. Germline CDR1 SGHNT, CDR2 YENEEA. The CDR3 reads CASSLESGRFTDTQYF. The DNA for the CDR3 is TGTGCCAGCAGCTTAGAATCGGGACGTTTCACAGATACGCAGTATTTT.

Many counts were recorded for this clonotype. The chain couples TRBV20-1 to TRBJ2-6; D gene ambiguous. V was shortened by 0 bases and J by 0 bases, with 9 bases between the two germline ends. Germline CDR1 and CDR2: DFQATT and SNEGSKA (reference sequence). The CDR3 runs 16 residues. The CDR3 nucleotides read TGCAGTGCTAGAGAAGGTCCTTACTCTGGGGCCAACGTCCTGACTTTC. It specifies CSAREGPYSGANVLTF.

The rearrangement links TRBV9 to TRBJ2-1; D is perhaps TRBD1 (6 bases). The CDR3 covers 15 residues. Germline V gene lookup returns CDR1 SGDLS and CDR2 YYNGEE. Between the trimmed V and J ends, which lost 1 base and 7 bases, there was a span of 15 bases. The CDR3 nucleotides are TGTGCCAGCAGCGTAACGGTACAGGGCTCGAATGAGCAGTTCTTC. This codes for CASSVTVQGSNEQFF.

At least ten counts were recorded for this clonotype. The rearrangement uses TRBV12-3 or TRBV12-4 and TRBJ2-3, with 12 bases lining up with TRBD2. This CDR3 has 15 residues. V lost 6 bases and J lost 5; bases outside the gene matches: 6. CDR3 sequence reads: CASRPPGLAGDTQYF. CDR3 bases: TGTGCCAGCAGACCTCCGGGACTAGCGGGAGATACGCAGTATTTT.

In this sample, this clonotype turned up many times. The CDR3 DNA is TGTGCCAGCAGTTACAGTGGGCCAGTCTCATACAATGAGCAGTTCTTC. Its translation: CASSYSGPVSYNEQFF. This chain uses TRBV6-2 or TRBV6-3 with TRBJ2-1; the D is unclear. Germline V gives CDR1 MNHEY, CDR2 SVGEGT. Trimming removed 2 bases at V and 4 bases at J, with 15 bases between. The CDR3 has 16 amino acids.

This clonotype was counted at least ten times. The J gene is TRBJ2-1, the V gene TRBV7-2; D gene ambiguous. The CDR3 loop spans 14 amino acids. V was clipped by 1 base and J by 8 bases, with 12 bases between them. Looked up from germline, CDR1 is SGHTA and CDR2 is FQGNSA. The CDR3 nucleotides are TGTGCCAGCAGCTTAGAAGGTTCCAGAGATGAGCAGTTCTTC. Its translation: CASSLEGSRDEQFF.

Of note for this clonotype: This sequence may be a read error, since a much larger clone differs from it by one base. V and J are TRBV7-9 and TRBJ1-4, with 11 positions matching TRBD1. The CDR3 extends over 15 amino acids. The V and J ends lost 3 bases and 12 bases, in that order; junction bases with no gene match: 9. Germline V gene data show CDR1 as SEHNR and CDR2 as FQNEAQ (reference sequence). CDR3 sequence (DNA): TGTGCCAGCAGCTTGGGCGGGACAGGGGGAGAAGAACTGTTTTTT. Translation: CASSLGGTGGEELFF.

This clonotype has a count of ten or more. The V and J genes are TRBV2 and TRBJ2-3, with TRBD2 matching 9 bases. Germline V gene data show CDR1 as SNHLY and CDR2 as FYNNEI. CDR3 length: 14 residues. Germline trimming cut 5 bases from V and 8 bases from J; bases unmatched to any gene: 8. CDR3 DNA sequence: TGTGCCAGCAGTAGGTCTCTAGCGGGAACTACGCAGTATTTT. It is translated as CASSRSLAGTTQYF.

For this clonotype: A much larger clone is a single base away; this may be a read error. V gene TRBV12-3 or TRBV12-4 combines with J gene TRBJ2-3; maybe TRBD2 (7 bases). The V end was cut by 5 bases, the J end by 6 bases, with 15 bases between. CDR3 length equals 14 residues. Here the CDR3 reads CASSPPGGRDTQYF. CDR3 DNA sequence: TGTGCCAGCAGTCCCCCGGGGGGCCGCGATACGCAGTATTTT.

This clonotype was picked up many times. This chain joins TRBV2 and TRBJ2-6; perhaps TRBD1 as D (6 bases). The CDR3 sequence is 16 residues long. Germline CDR1 is SNHLY and CDR2 is FYNNEI. The V gene lost 7 bases and the J gene lost 0 bases, with 13 bases spanning the gap. The CDR3 protein is CASTWQGRSGANVLTF. The CDR3 DNA sequence: TGTGCCAGCACTTGGCAGGGGCGCTCTGGGGCCAACGTCCTGACTTTC.

This clonotype has a count of ten or more. The chain carries TRBV7-8 and TRBJ1-1; D is ambiguous. Germline-derived CDR1 and CDR2 are SGHVS and FQNEAQ. V shed 0 bases and J shed 0 bases, with 2 bases lying between them. CDR3 length: 13 amino acids. The DNA for the CDR3 is TGTGCCAGCAGCTTAGCGCTGAACACTGAAGCTTTCTTT. The encoded protein is CASSLALNTEAFF.

This clonotype was recorded many times. Just one base apart from a much larger clone, this may be a read error. The genes are TRBV27 and TRBJ2-6, with D possibly TRBD2 on 5 matching bases. V was pared by 6 bases and J by 5 bases, with 23 bases between. This CDR3 contains 18 residues. Germline CDR1 is MNHEY and CDR2 is SMNVEV (reference sequence). The CDR3 loop reads CASRQIKEKRAWANVLTF. As DNA, the CDR3 is TGTGCCAGCAGACAAATAAAAGAGAAGAGGGCTTGGGCCAACGTCCTGACTTTC. The full variable domain, in which reference TRBV27 and TRBJ2-6 provide the parts outside the CDR3, is EAQVTQNPRYLITVTGKKLTVTCSQNMNHEYMSWYRQDPGLGLRQIYYSMNVEVTDKGDVPEGYKVSRKEKRNFPLILESPSPNQTSLYFCASRQIKEKRAWANVLTFGAGSRLTVL.

A remark on this clonotype: A much larger clone is a single base away; this may be a read error. The conserved phenylalanine or tryptophan is not found at the CDR3 terminus, so this likely reflects a read error. V is TRBV5-1 and J is TRBJ2-4; 14 bases line up with TRBD2. The CDR3 extends over 17 amino acids. The V segment lost 3 bases and the J segment 2 bases; nucleotides outside the gene matches: 4. Germline V gives CDR1 SGHRS, CDR2 YFSETQ. CDR3 sequence reads: CASSWGLAGATKNIQYC. The CDR3 coding sequence is TGCGCCAGCAGCTGGGGACTAGCGGGAGCTACCAAAAACATTCAGTACTGC.

The table lists this clonotype with a few counts. This chain connects TRBV20-1 to TRBJ2-1; D unclear. The CDR3 extends over 14 amino acids. The V end lost 7 bases, the J end lost 2 bases, and 15 bases lay between the germline ends. The V gene's germline CDR1 is DFQATT and CDR2 SNEGSKA (reference sequence). DNA for the CDR3: TGCAGTGTCAGACTGACCCGACCCTACAATGAGCAGTTCTTC. It translates to CSVRLTRPYNEQFF.

V usage is TRBV4-3 and J usage is TRBJ2-6; D uncertain. V was clipped by 1 base and J by 1 base, with 11 bases between them. The germline CDR1 and CDR2 sequences are LGHNA and YSLEER. The CDR3 runs 17 residues. The CDR3 is CASSQGLTNSGANVLTF. The CDR3 DNA follows: TGCGCCAGCAGCCAAGGGTTAACAAATTCTGGGGCCAACGTCCTGACTTTC.

This clonotype was observed many times. The rearrangement joins TRBV7-2 to TRBJ2-7, with TRBD2 as a possible D gene (7 bases). CDR1 and CDR2 (germline): SGHTA, FQGNSA. The CDR3 is 18 residues long. V gave up 5 bases and J gave up 6 bases, with 29 bases separating them. CDR3 sequence: CASSQRGGGWGRASEQYF. The CDR3 DNA is TGTGCCAGCAGCCAGAGGGGTGGGGGCTGGGGGAGGGCCTCCGAGCAGTACTTC.

This clonotype was seen a few times. A read error may explain this, as a much larger clone is one base away. The chain joins TRBV27 to TRBJ2-3; no reliable D call. Trimming removed 5 bases at V and 1 base at J, with 13 bases between. Looked up from germline, CDR1 is MNHEY and CDR2 is SMNVEV (reference sequence). The CDR3 covers 15 residues. The CDR3 loop is CASSPSSSGTDTQYF. For the CDR3, the DNA is TGTGCCAGCAGTCCCTCCTCAAGCGGCACAGATACGCAGTATTTT.

This clonotype was seen repeatedly, ten times or more. The chain combines TRBV12-3 or TRBV12-4 with TRBJ2-3; TRBD1 agrees at 9 bases. V gave up 6 bases and J gave up 4 bases; unmatched junction bases: 8. The length of the CDR3 is 15 residues. The CDR3 region is CASSLRTGAADTQYF. The CDR3 bases are TGTGCCAGCAGCCTGAGGACAGGGGCCGCAGATACGCAGTATTTT.

The table lists this clonotype with many counts. V is TRBV28 and J is TRBJ2-7, with D tentatively TRBD1 (6 bases). V lost 4 bases to trimming and J lost 0 bases, with 16 bases between them. The germline gives CDR1 MDHEN, CDR2 SYDVKM. This CDR3 spans 16 amino acids. The CDR3 DNA is TGTGCCAGCAGTTCCCGGGACATTAGTCACTCCTACGAGCAGTACTTC. It codes for CASSSRDISHSYEQYF.

Many counts were recorded for this clonotype. V gene TRBV12-3 or TRBV12-4 combines with J gene TRBJ2-2, with TRBD1 as a possible D gene (6 bases). The length of the CDR3 is 18 residues. Trimming left V 5 bases short and J 6 bases short, with 25 bases between. The chain's CDR3 is CASSLIPHTRGWAGELFF. The CDR3 DNA reads as TGTGCCAGCAGTCTCATACCCCATACAAGGGGGTGGGCCGGGGAGCTGTTTTTT.

This clonotype was counted many times. This chain joins TRBV6-5 and TRBJ1-1; maybe TRBD1 (5 bases). This CDR3 spans 14 amino acids. Per the germline V gene, CDR1 is MNHEY and CDR2 is SVGAGI. V lost 6 bases and J 3 bases, leaving 14 bases between the germline ends. The CDR3 DNA follows: TGTGCCAGCAGAAACAGGCCGCCCTACACTGAAGCTTTCTTT. Amino acids: CASRNRPPYTEAFF.

This clonotype was counted a single time. A far larger clone is a single base away, which makes a read error likely. This chain joins TRBV11-1 and TRBJ1-2; maybe TRBD1 (6 bases). Germline CDR1 SGHAT, CDR2 FQDESV (reference sequence). The CDR3 spans 13 residues. V was shortened by 8 bases and J by 4 bases, with 14 bases between the two germline ends. The CDR3 bases are TGTGCCAGCCGTGCGGGGGGCTTCTATGGCTACACCTTC. Translating gives CASRAGGFYGYTF.

At least ten counts were recorded for this clonotype. The chain employs TRBV14 and TRBJ2-7, with TRBD2 matching 14 bases. The germline gives CDR1 SGHDN, CDR2 FVKESK. This CDR3 is 15 amino acids long. With 4 bases clipped from V and 5 bases from J, the junction kept 4 bases outside the gene matches. CDR3 amino acids: CASSLGLAGVDEQYF. In DNA, the CDR3 is TGTGCCAGCAGCCTGGGACTAGCGGGAGTGGACGAGCAGTACTTC.